The source of this TCR beta chain is a study of T cells in Graves' hyperthyroidism and ophthalmopathy. RNA transcripts yielded amplified TCR beta CDR3 regions. Researchers ran a first-round RT-PCR on the TCR CDR3 using the HTBI primer set. TCRdb analysed the multiplex PCR reads with MiXCR anew, one entry per CDR3 protein. The sample yields roughly 700,000 distinct CDR3 sequences, around a sixth seen once. This clonotype was found many times. With a duration under 2 months, the hyperthyroidism was newly diagnosed in patients aged 18 to 65. From 8.5 to 10 ml of fresh peripheral blood, PBMCs were isolated. Germline CDR1 and CDR2: SNHLY and FYNNEI. V was clipped by 11 bases and J by 1 base; unmatched bases: 5. The length of the CDR3 is 13 residues.

Sequenced: blood. This receptor was taken from a man aged 45-65 years with Graves' hyperthyroidism. The chain recombines TRBV2 with TRBJ1-1, with 9 bases that match TRBD1. CDR3 in DNA: TGTGCCGGGGGGGGACAGGGGAACACTGAAGCTTTCTTT. Its protein product is CAGGGQGNTEAFF.